The 30 T cell receptor beta chains reported below all come from one sample, sequenced in a study of PD-1 blockade in classical Hodgkin lymphoma (dated by TCRdb to about 2020). The sample's time point label, in plain terms: cycle 4 day 1 (C4D1), after 6 weeks of nivolumab. Every trial patient had relapsed after autologous stem cell transplantation, and cohorts A, B and C differed in prior brentuximab vedotin exposure. Preparation of the library involved the immunoSEQ multiplex PCR assay. Not all clones reach the TCRdb copy of this immuneACCESS table, which keeps in-frame sequences only. Checked studies attribute under half of the gap to unresolved V genes and leave the rest unexplained. In all, the sample holds roughly 96,000 clones, and 85% to 95% of those were seen once. The ten largest account for roughly 2% of the sample. This specimen was peripheral blood mononuclear cells (PBMCs), taken before the fourth cycle of nivolumab. The receptors originated from a human donor with classical Hodgkin lymphoma.

The CDR3 loop is CASGKTGWNYGYTF. DNA for the CDR3: TGTGCTAGTGGGAAGACAGGGTGGAACTATGGCTACACCTTC. This chain uses TRBV12-5 with TRBJ1-2; the match to TRBD1 covers 7 bases. The trim removed 6 bases at V and 2 bases at J, leaving 6 bases unmatched. This CDR3 is 14 amino acids long. CDR1 and CDR2 from the germline V gene are LGHNT and FRNRAP. The whole variable domain, remainder taken from reference TRBV12-5 and TRBJ1-2, is DARVTQTPRHKVTEMGQEVTMRCQPILGHNTVFWYRQTMMQGLELLAYFRNRAPLDDSGMPKDRFSAEMPDATLATLKIQPSEPRDSAVYFCASGKTGWNYGYTFGSGTRLTVV.

This chain joins TRBV29-1 and TRBJ1-1, with D possibly TRBD1 on 6 matching bases. V was trimmed by 3 bases and J by 4 bases, leaving 9 bases between them. Per the germline V gene, CDR1 is SQVTM and CDR2 is ANQGSEA. The CDR3 spans 12 residues. DNA for the CDR3: TGCAGCGTTGACCCCAGGGGCACTGAAGCTTTCTTT. It is translated as CSVDPRGTEAFF.

This sequence joins TRBV6-1 and TRBJ2-7, with 9 nucleotides matching TRBD1. Germline trimming cut 4 bases from V and 6 bases from J; bases unmatched to any gene: 1. Germline CDR1 reads MNHNS; CDR2 reads SASEGT. The CDR3 loop spans 12 amino acids. The CDR3 is CASSVTGGEQYF. The CDR3 DNA reads as TGTGCCAGCAGTGTGACAGGGGGCGAGCAGTACTTC.

The CDR3 DNA follows: TGCGCCAGCAGCCGGAACCTCCTGGGAGATACGCAGTATTTT. It encodes CASSRNLLGDTQYF. This chain joins TRBV5-1 and TRBJ2-3; D gene uncertain. V dropped 4 bases and J dropped 5 bases, with 14 bases sitting between them. Germline V gene lookup returns CDR1 SGHRS and CDR2 YFSETQ. CDR3 size: 14 residues. The variable domain in full, completed from reference TRBV5-1 and TRBJ2-3, reads KAGVTQTPRYLIKTRGQQVTLSCSPISGHRSVSWYQQTPGQGLQFLFEYFSETQRNKGNFPGRFSGRQFSNSRSEMNVSTLELGDSALYLCASSRNLLGDTQYFGPGTRLTVL.

This chain uses TRBV28 with TRBJ2-1, with D tentatively TRBD2 (6 bases). This CDR3 is built from 16 residues. The germline V gene has CDR1 MDHEN and CDR2 SYDVKM. The ends were cut back, 1 base at V and 1 base at J, with 11 bases in the middle. CDR3 in DNA: TGTGCCAGCAGTTTATCTCCAGGGACTTCCTACAATGAGCAGTTCTTC. The encoded protein is CASSLSPGTSYNEQFF.

The chain employs TRBV11-2 and TRBJ1-4; perhaps TRBD1 as D (5 bases). The CDR3 runs to 13 residues. Germline CDR1 reads SGHAT; CDR2 reads FQNNGV. V lost 5 bases, J lost 17 bases, and 21 bases lay in between. The CDR3 is CASSTERGQACFF. DNA for the CDR3: TGTGCCAGCAGCACCGAGAGGGGTCAGGCTTGTTTTTTT.

The chain has TRBV30 and TRBJ2-3; 12 bases agree with TRBD2. Trimming removed 1 base from V and 5 bases from J; junction bases left unmatched: 4. This CDR3 region has 15 residues. CDR1 and CDR2 from the germline V gene are GTSNPN and SVGIG (reference sequence). CDR3 nucleotides: TGTGCCTGGAGTGCTCTAGCGGGAGGGGGAGATACGCAGTATTTT. This sequence encodes CAWSALAGGGDTQYF.

CDR3 sequence (DNA): TGTGCCAGCCCTACCGAAGGGCGGGGGACAATGTACAATGAGCAGTTCTTC. It codes for CASPTEGRGTMYNEQFF. This rearrangement joins TRBV5-4 to TRBJ2-1; D is perhaps TRBD2 (7 bases). Germline CDR1 is SGHNT and CDR2 is YYREEE (reference sequence). This CDR3 region has 17 residues. With 7 bases removed from V and 4 bases from J, the gap between germline ends came to 24 bases.

The CDR3 DNA follows: TGTGCCACCAGCAGAGATGGTGGGGGGGCGGGCTCCTACAATGAGCAGTTCTTC. Protein sequence: CATSRDGGGAGSYNEQFF. This chain links TRBV15 with TRBJ2-1; D perhaps matches TRBD2 (7 bases). The CDR3 is made up of 18 amino acids. In germline, CDR1 is LNHNV, CDR2 YYDKDF (reference sequence). V dropped 0 bases and J dropped 0 bases, with 15 bases sitting between them.

V gene TRBV11-2 combines with J gene TRBJ2-1; D possibly corresponds to TRBD2 (5 bases). V dropped 2 bases and J dropped 6 bases, with 17 bases sitting between them. The CDR3 has 16 amino acids. CDR1 is SGHAT and CDR2 is FQNNGV in the germline V gene. DNA of the CDR3: TGTGCCAGCAGCTTATTTCCGGGCCACGGGGTCAATGAGCAGTTCTTC. It translates to CASSLFPGHGVNEQFF.

The chain joins TRBV5-1 to TRBJ2-7, with 12 bases aligning to TRBD1. CDR1 and CDR2 (germline): SGHRS, YFSETQ. The CDR3 extends over 14 amino acids. The V segment lost 5 bases and the J segment 4 bases; nucleotides outside the gene matches: 4. CDR3 DNA sequence: TGCGCCAGCAGGGGGACAGGGGGCCTTTACGAGCAGTACTTC. Translated, it gives CASRGTGGLYEQYF.

The rearrangement uses TRBV5-1 and TRBJ1-1; 9 nucleotides align to TRBD1. After removal of 4 bases from V and 5 bases from J, the junction contained 9 bases not matched to a gene. The CDR3 is 15 amino acids. Germline CDR1 reads SGHRS; CDR2 reads YFSETQ. CDR3: CASSQQGAVGTEAFF. The CDR3, as DNA: TGCGCCAGCAGCCAACAGGGGGCGGTAGGGACTGAAGCTTTCTTT.

The chain couples TRBV9 to TRBJ2-7; D not certain. V was pared by 0 bases and J by 3 bases, with 7 bases between. The length of the CDR3 is 13 residues. Per the germline V gene, CDR1 is SGDLS and CDR2 is YYNGEE. The chain's CDR3 is CASSVESFYEQYF. CDR3 coding DNA: TGTGCCAGCAGCGTAGAATCCTTCTACGAGCAGTACTTC.

The chain recombines TRBV5-1 with TRBJ1-3, with TRBD1 as a possible D gene (5 bases). The germline V gene has CDR1 SGHRS and CDR2 YFSETQ. With 3 bases removed from V and 3 bases from J, the gap between germline ends came to 10 bases. There are 14 residues in the CDR3. This CDR3 is CASSSGTVGNTIYF. CDR3 nucleotides: TGCGCCAGCAGCTCCGGGACGGTTGGAAACACCATATATTTT.

The chain has TRBV10-2 and TRBJ2-1; D gene unclear. Germline loops: CDR1 WSHSY, CDR2 SAAADI. Trimming cost V 3 bases and J 0 bases, with 6 bases left between them. The CDR3 is 14 residues long. The CDR3 bases are TGCGCCAGCAGTGAACAGAGCTCCTACAATGAGCAGTTCTTC. It translates to CASSEQSSYNEQFF.

The chain couples TRBV7-9 to TRBJ2-1, with TRBD2 as a possible D gene (9 bases). The CDR3 has 19 residues. CDR1 and CDR2 (germline): SEHNR, FQNEAQ (reference sequence). Trimming cost V 6 bases and J 3 bases, with 27 bases left between them. Written as DNA, the CDR3 is TGTGCCAGCAGGCCGGACAGGGCCGACTCTAGCGGGATCTACAATGAGCAGTTCTTC. Translation: CASRPDRADSSGIYNEQFF.

The rearrangement links TRBV14 to TRBJ2-1; 10 positions match TRBD2. This CDR3 is 14 amino acids long. Unmatched junction bases numbered 4, after V lost 4 bases and J lost 7 bases. Germline CDR1 and CDR2: SGHDN and FVKESK. The DNA of the CDR3 is TGTGCCAGCAGCCCATGGACTAGCGGAAATGAGCAGTTCTTC. Residues: CASSPWTSGNEQFF.

The V call is TRBV5-5, the J call TRBJ2-7; perhaps TRBD1 as D (6 bases). V was clipped by 3 bases and J by 3 bases, with 7 bases between them. This CDR3 is built from 12 residues. Per the germline V gene, CDR1 is SGHKS and CDR2 is YYEKEE (reference sequence). The CDR3, as DNA: TGTGCCAGCAGCTCGGACAGCTACGAGCAGTACTTC. Translating gives CASSSDSYEQYF.

V and J are TRBV19 and TRBJ2-3; D is undetermined. The V and J ends lost 5 bases and 2 bases respectively, with 5 bases between them. The germline V gene encodes CDR1 LNHDA and CDR2 SQIVND (reference sequence). The CDR3 is made up of 12 amino acids. CDR3 residues: CASSFTTDTQYF. Written as DNA, the CDR3 is TGTGCCAGTAGTTTCACCACAGATACGCAGTATTTT.

The rearrangement links TRBV2 to TRBJ2-5; 8 nucleotides match TRBD1. Germline lookup yields CDR1 SNHLY and CDR2 FYNNEI. V lost 4 bases to trimming and J lost 3 bases; unmatched junction nucleotides: 4. The CDR3 spans 14 residues. The CDR3 DNA sequence: TGTGCCAGCAGTGGAGACAGGGGTAAAGAGACCCAGTACTTC. Residues: CASSGDRGKETQYF.

The gene calls are TRBV10-2 and TRBJ2-7; 12 positions agree with TRBD2. With 5 bases clipped from V and 7 bases from J, the junction kept 21 bases outside the gene matches. The CDR3 spans 19 residues. CDR1 and CDR2 from the germline V gene are WSHSY and SAAADI. This CDR3 is CASSLSLLAGGQPTTEQYF. The CDR3 DNA sequence: TGCGCCAGCAGTTTATCCCTTCTAGCGGGAGGGCAACCAACTACAGAGCAGTACTTC.

The chain links TRBV4-1 to TRBJ2-5; TRBD2 aligns across 13 bases. CDR1 MGHRA and CDR2 YSYEKL come from the germline V gene. CDR3 length: 15 residues. The V and J ends lost 4 bases and 2 bases, in that order; junction bases with no gene match: 1. Here the CDR3 DNA reads TGCGCCAGCAGCCCGGGACTAGCGGGACAAGAGACCCAGTACTTC. It codes for CASSPGLAGQETQYF.

This clone appeared a single time. The V gene is TRBV27, the J gene TRBJ2-7; D is possibly TRBD1 (6 bases). The CDR3 covers 13 residues. CDR1 is MNHEY, CDR2 SMNVEV, per germline (reference sequence). The V end was cut by 5 bases, the J end by 7 bases, with 15 bases between. The CDR3 DNA reads TGTGCCAGCAGTCTACAACCCGGGACAGAGCAGTACTTC. Translating gives CASSLQPGTEQYF.

J is TRBJ2-7 and V is TRBV9, with D unclear. The V gene's germline CDR1 is SGDLS and CDR2 YYNGEE. V gave up 0 bases and J gave up 0 bases, with 4 bases separating them. CDR3 length equals 13 residues. Here the CDR3 DNA reads TGTGCCAGCAGCGTAGGACCCTCCTACGAGCAGTACTTC. Its translation is CASSVGPSYEQYF.

The V and J genes are TRBV23-1 and TRBJ1-2, with TRBD1 matching 7 bases. TRBV23-1 qualifies as an ORF whose function is uncertain. The CDR3 has 13 residues. J lost 3 bases, V lost 8 bases, and 6 bases had no gene match. For the CDR3, the DNA is TGCGCCAGCTGTGACAGGGCGGACTATGGCTACACCTTC. Residues: CASCDRADYGYTF.

This clone was seen once. At one of its ends the junction is not consistent with the germline gene, which may arise from a read error. The J gene is TRBJ1-3, the V gene TRBV6-6; unclear D gene. Germline CDR1 and CDR2: MNHNY and SVGAGI (reference sequence). The length of the CDR3 is 15 residues. The CDR3 region has the DNA TGTGCCGGCAGTCCACTTGACAAGTCCGGAAACACCATATATTTT. Translated: CAGSPLDKSGNTIYF.

The chain combines TRBV10-2 with TRBJ1-1; a possible D gene is TRBD1 (6 bases). This CDR3 has 14 residues. V was pared by 4 bases and J by 0 bases, with 9 bases between. CDR1 is WSHSY and CDR2 is SAAADI in the germline V gene. The CDR3: CASSGDRLNTEAFF. In DNA, the CDR3 is TGCGCCAGCAGTGGTGACAGGTTGAACACTGAAGCTTTCTTT.

The chain links TRBV9 to TRBJ2-1, with 8 bases matching TRBD2. The CDR3 consists of 16 residues. The junction had 7 bases not matched to a gene; V was cut back by 3 bases and J by 2 bases. Germline CDR1 reads SGDLS; CDR2 reads YYNGEE. The CDR3 sequence: CASSATAGVPYNEQFF. As DNA, the CDR3 is TGTGCCAGCAGCGCGACAGCGGGAGTTCCCTACAATGAGCAGTTCTTC.

The chain uses TRBV7-2 and TRBJ2-7; no definite D call. Trimming left V 1 base short and J 3 bases short, with 1 base between. Germline CDR1 and CDR2: SGHTA and FQGNSA. The CDR3 runs 11 residues. The CDR3 sequence is CASSLVYEQYF. The CDR3 coding sequence is TGTGCCAGCAGCTTAGTCTACGAGCAGTACTTC.

V gene TRBV2 combines with J gene TRBJ2-1; 10 bases agree with TRBD2. Per the germline V gene, CDR1 is SNHLY and CDR2 is FYNNEI. The length of the CDR3 is 15 residues. V was pared by 7 bases and J by 5 bases, with 8 bases of the junction left unmatched. The CDR3 loop reads CASTVRTSGHNEQFF. The CDR3 coding sequence is TGTGCCAGCACAGTAAGGACTAGCGGACACAATGAGCAGTTCTTC. The entire variable domain, with the rest obtained from reference TRBV2 and TRBJ2-1, is as follows: EPEVTQTPSHQVTQMGQEVILRCVPISNHLYFYWYRQILGQKVEFLVSFYNNEISEKSEIFDDQFSVERPDGSNFTLKIRSTKLEDSAMYFCASTVRTSGHNEQFFGPGTRLTVL.